This TCR beta chain was profiled in a study of T cell repertoires in cytomegalovirus infection (dated by TCRdb to about 2019). Describing the broader study: The HLA type of each donor mattered for the analysis, because public TCR beta signatures pointed to carriage of CMV infection along with the matching HLA type.

Paper-wide results and their limitations: Cumulative frequency of public TCR beta family members discriminated carriers of CMV infection plus the relevant HLA type in this cohort and an independent approximately 370-donor cohort. The ex vivo response was dominated by HLA-C-restricted CMV-specific TCR beta clonotypes, which also provided the single most frequent clonotype in two of eight donors.

Instrument on record: Illumina HiSeq 1500. TCRdb handled the public reads itself, with Q25 trimming in fastp and clone calling in MiXCR, and kept productive beta chains. Every distinct CDR3 protein forms one entry, paired with its most common genes and DNA. A total of 200,000 to 300,000 distinct CDR3 sequences appear in this sample, approximately 9% of them only once. The ten largest account for about 15% of the sample. This clonotype was seen repeatedly, ten times or more. Its cognate antigen has yet to be identified. Within one base of it there is no much larger clone, and no base qualities were kept. For CDR1 and CDR2, the germline V gene lists MNHNS and SASEGT. The CDR3, from cysteine to phenylalanine, totals 18 residues. Only CDR3 DNA is held: 54 bases, read in frame from base 1. Trimming costs V 1 base and J 1 base, and their ends lie 17 bases apart.

The specimen was PBMCs. The V gene is TRBV6-1 and the J gene is TRBJ1-5; the D gene is possibly TRBD1, with 5 bases matching. This receptor was obtained from a human donor in good health (CMV status not recorded). Some clones in this sample may be carry-over from other donors' samples. CDR3 sequence: CASSEGEGVLKSNQPQHF. The DNA sequence reads TGTGCCAGCAGTGAAGGAGAAGGGGTCCTGAAAAGCAATCAGCCCCAGCATTTT.